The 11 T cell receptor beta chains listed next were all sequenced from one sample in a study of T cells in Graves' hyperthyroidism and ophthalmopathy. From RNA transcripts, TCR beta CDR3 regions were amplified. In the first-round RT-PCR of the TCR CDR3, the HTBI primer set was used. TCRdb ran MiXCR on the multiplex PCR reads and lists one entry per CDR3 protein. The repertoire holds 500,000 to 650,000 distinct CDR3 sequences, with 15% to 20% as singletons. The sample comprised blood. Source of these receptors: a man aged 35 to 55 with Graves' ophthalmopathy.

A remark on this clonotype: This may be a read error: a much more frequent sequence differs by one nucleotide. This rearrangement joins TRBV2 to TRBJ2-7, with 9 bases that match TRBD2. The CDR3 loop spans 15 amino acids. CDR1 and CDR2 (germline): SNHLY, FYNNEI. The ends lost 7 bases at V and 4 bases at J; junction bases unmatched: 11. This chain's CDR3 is CASILGASGNYEQYF. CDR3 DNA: TGTGCCAGCATCCTAGGGGCTAGCGGGAATTACGAGCAGTACTTC. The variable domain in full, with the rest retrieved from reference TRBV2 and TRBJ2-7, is EPEVTQTPSHQVTQMGQEVILRCVPISNHLYFYWYRQILGQKVEFLVSFYNNEISEKSEIFDDQFSVERPDGSNFTLKIRSTKLEDSAMYFCASILGASGNYEQYFGPGTRLTVT.

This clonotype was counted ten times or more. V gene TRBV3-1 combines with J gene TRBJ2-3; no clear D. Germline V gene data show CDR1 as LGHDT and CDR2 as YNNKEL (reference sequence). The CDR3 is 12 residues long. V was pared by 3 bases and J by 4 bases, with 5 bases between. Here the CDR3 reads CASSQTADTQYF. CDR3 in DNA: TGTGCCAGCAGCCAGACGGCAGATACGCAGTATTTT.

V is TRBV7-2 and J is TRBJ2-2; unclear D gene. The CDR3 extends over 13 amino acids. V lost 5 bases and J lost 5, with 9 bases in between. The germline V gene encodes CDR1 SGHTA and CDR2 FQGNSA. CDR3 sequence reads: CASSALGTGELFF. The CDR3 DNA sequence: TGTGCCAGCAGCGCCCTTGGGACCGGGGAGCTGTTTTTT.

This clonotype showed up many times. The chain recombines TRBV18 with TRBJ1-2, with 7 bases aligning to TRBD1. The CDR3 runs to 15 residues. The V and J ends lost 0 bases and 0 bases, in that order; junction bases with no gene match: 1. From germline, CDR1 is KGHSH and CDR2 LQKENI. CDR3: CASSPPTGPNYGYTF. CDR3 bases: TGTGCCAGCTCACCACCGACAGGGCCTAACTATGGCTACACCTTC.

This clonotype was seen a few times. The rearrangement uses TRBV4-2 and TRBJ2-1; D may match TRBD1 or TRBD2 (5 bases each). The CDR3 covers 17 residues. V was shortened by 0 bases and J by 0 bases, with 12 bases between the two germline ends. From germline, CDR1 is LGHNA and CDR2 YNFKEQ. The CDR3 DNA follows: TGTGCCAGCAGCCAAGATCCGGGGCAGAGCTCCTACAATGAGCAGTTCTTC. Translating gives CASSQDPGQSSYNEQFF.

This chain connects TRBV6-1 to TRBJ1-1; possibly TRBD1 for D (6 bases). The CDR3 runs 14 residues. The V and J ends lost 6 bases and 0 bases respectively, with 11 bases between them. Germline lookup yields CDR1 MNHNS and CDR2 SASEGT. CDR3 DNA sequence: TGTGCCAGCAGGTCGACAGGTCTGAACACTGAAGCTTTCTTT. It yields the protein CASRSTGLNTEAFF.

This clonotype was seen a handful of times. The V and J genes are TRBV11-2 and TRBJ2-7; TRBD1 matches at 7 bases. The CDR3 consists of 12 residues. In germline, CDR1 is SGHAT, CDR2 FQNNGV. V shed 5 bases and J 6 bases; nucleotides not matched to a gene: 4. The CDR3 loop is CASSLQGPEQYF. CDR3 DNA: TGTGCCAGCAGCCTACAGGGGCCCGAGCAGTACTTC.

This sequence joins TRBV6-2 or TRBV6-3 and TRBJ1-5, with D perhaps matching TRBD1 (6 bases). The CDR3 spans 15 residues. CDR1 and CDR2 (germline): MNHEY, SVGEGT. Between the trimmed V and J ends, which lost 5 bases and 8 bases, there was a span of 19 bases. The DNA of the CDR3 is TGTGCCAGCAGTCCCCGCCAAGGGGGGCGTAAGCCCCAGCATTTT. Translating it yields CASSPRQGGRKPQHF.

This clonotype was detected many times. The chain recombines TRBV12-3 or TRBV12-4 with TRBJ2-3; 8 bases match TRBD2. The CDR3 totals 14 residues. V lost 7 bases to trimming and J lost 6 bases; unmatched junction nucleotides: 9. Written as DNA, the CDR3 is TGTGCCAGCACCCTCGGACTAGCAGGCGATACGCAGTATTTT. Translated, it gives CASTLGLAGDTQYF.

The DNA of the CDR3 is TGTGCCAGCAGCGACAGGCTCGGGCAGCCCCAGCATTTT. This encodes CASSDRLGQPQHF. The chain combines TRBV6-1 with TRBJ1-5, with D possibly being TRBD1 (6 bases). This CDR3 spans 13 amino acids. Germline V CDR1 and CDR2: MNHNS, SASEGT. V lost 6 bases to trimming and J lost 7 bases, with 13 bases between them.

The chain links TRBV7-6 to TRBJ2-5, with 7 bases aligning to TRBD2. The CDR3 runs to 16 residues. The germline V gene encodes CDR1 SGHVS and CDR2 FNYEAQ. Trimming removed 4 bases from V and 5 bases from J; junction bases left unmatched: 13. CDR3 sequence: CASSSLLFRGVETQYF. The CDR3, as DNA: TGTGCCAGCAGCTCTCTCCTTTTTCGGGGGGTGGAGACCCAGTACTTC.